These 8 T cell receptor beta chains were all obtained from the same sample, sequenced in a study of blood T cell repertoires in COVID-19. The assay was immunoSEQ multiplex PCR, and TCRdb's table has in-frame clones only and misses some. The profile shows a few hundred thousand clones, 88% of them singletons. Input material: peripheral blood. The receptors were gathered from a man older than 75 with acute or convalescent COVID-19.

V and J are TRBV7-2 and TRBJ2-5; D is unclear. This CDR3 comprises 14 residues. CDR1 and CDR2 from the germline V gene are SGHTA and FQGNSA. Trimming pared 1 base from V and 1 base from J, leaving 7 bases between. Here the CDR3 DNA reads TGTGCCAGCAGCTTAGTGGCGGTCCAAGAGACCCAGTACTTC. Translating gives CASSLVAVQETQYF.

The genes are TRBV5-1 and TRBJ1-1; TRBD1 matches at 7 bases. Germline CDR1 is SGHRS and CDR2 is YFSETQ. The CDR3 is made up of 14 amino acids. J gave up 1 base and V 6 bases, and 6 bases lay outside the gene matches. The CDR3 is CASTPGGTNTEAFF. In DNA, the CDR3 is TGCGCCAGCACGCCAGGGGGGACGAACACTGAAGCTTTCTTT.

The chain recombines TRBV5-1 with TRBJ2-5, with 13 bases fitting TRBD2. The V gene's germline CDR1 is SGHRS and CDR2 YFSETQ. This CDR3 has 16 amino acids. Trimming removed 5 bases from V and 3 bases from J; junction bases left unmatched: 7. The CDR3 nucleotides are TGCGCCAGCAGTGAACTAGCGGGAGGGAATGAAGAGACCCAGTACTTC. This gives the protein CASSELAGGNEETQYF.

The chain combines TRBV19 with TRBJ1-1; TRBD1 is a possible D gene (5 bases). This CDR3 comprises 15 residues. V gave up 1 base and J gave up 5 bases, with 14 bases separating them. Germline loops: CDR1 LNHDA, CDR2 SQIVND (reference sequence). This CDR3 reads CASSIGGAGATEAFF. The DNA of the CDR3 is TGTGCCAGTAGTATAGGCGGGGCCGGGGCTACTGAAGCTTTCTTT.

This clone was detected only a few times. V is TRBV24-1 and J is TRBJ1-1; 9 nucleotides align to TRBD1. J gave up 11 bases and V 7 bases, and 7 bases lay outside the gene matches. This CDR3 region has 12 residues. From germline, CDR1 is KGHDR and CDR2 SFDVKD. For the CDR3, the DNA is TGTGCCACCAGGCAAACAGGGGGCCAGGCTTTCTTT. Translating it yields CATRQTGGQAFF.

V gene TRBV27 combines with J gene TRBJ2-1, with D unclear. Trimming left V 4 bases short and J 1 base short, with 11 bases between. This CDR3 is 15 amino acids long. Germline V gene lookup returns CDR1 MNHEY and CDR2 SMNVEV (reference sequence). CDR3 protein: CASSWRGSSYNEQFF. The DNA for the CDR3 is TGTGCCAGCAGTTGGAGAGGAAGTTCCTACAATGAGCAGTTCTTC.

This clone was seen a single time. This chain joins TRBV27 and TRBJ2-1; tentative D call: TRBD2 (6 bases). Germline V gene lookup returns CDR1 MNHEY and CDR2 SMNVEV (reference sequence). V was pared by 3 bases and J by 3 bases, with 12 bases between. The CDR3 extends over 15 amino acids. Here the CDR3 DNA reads TGTGCCAGCAGTTTGGGGGGTAGGCGCTACAATGAGCAGTTCTTC. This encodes CASSLGGRRYNEQFF.

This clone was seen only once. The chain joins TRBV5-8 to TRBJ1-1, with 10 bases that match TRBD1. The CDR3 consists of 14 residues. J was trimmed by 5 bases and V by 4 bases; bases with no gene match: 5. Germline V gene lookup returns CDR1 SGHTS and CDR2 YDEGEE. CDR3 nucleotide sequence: TGTGCCAGCAGCACGGACAGGGGGAGGACTGAAGCTTTCTTT. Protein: CASSTDRGRTEAFF.